Listed below are T cell receptor beta chains from one sample, sequenced in a study of beta chain features in type 1 diabetes. TCRdb's copy holds only in-frame clones and misses some; the assay was immunoSEQ multiplex PCR. The sample has roughly 350,000 clones, more than 9.5% seen once. Sequenced input: naive CD4+ T cells from blood. Source of these receptors: a woman between 25 and 40 years old in good health. The CDR3 runs from the conserved cysteine through the conserved F or W. A D gene is named only where the DNA matches it firmly. Clone size is stated in some rows and not others, as once, few, many or a class when expanded.

V gene	D gene	J gene	clone size	CDR3 DNA	CDR3 protein
TRBV7-2	.	TRBJ2-1	.	TGTGCCAGCAGCCCTTTCGATGAGCAGTTCTTC	CASSPFDEQFF
TRBV29-1	.	TRBJ1-2	.	TGCAGCGTTGAAGACCGGACAGTTCACACCTTC	CSVEDRTVHTF
TRBV2	TRBD2	TRBJ2-7	few	TGTGCCAGCAGCCGGACTAGCGGGAGCTACGAGCAGTACTTC	CASSRTSGSYEQYF
TRBV18	.	TRBJ2-5	.	TGTGCCAGCTCACCAATTGCAGGGGCGTACCAAGAGACCCAGTACTTC	CASSPIAGAYQETQYF
TRBV29-1	.	TRBJ2-1	few	TGCAGCGTTGAGGAGAGCTCCTACAATGAGCAGTTCTTC	CSVEESSYNEQFF
TRBV5-1	.	TRBJ2-1	few	TGCGCCAGCAGACTTATGTCGGAGAGCAATGAGCAGTTCTTC	CASRLMSESNEQFF
TRBV6-1	.	TRBJ1-1	.	TGTGCCAGCAGTGACAGGGGCTCCCCCACAAACACTGAAGCTTTCTTT	CASSDRGSPTNTEAFF
TRBV10-3	TRBD1	TRBJ2-6	few	TGTGCCATCAGTGGGACAGGGGAATCAGGGGCCAACGTCCTGACTTTC	CAISGTGESGANVLTF
TRBV5-1	TRBD1	TRBJ2-7	few	TGCGCCAGCAGCGGAGGACAGGGTTTCTACGAGCAGTACTTC	CASSGGQGFYEQYF
TRBV11-2	.	TRBJ2-1	.	TGTGCCAGCAGTCGGGGTAGCTCCTACAATGAGCAGTTCTTC	CASSRGSSYNEQFF
TRBV10-3	.	TRBJ2-5	few	TGTGCCACCTCGGACAGAACAGAGACCCAGTACTTC	CATSDRTETQYF
TRBV4-1	TRBD1	TRBJ1-5	few	TGCGCCAGCAGCCAAGGACAGGGGCCACGCAGCAATCAGCCCCAGCATTTT	CASSQGQGPRSNQPQHF
TRBV9	.	TRBJ1-2	few	TGTGCCAGCAGCGCCCTTGGGGAGGGCTACACCTTC	CASSALGEGYTF